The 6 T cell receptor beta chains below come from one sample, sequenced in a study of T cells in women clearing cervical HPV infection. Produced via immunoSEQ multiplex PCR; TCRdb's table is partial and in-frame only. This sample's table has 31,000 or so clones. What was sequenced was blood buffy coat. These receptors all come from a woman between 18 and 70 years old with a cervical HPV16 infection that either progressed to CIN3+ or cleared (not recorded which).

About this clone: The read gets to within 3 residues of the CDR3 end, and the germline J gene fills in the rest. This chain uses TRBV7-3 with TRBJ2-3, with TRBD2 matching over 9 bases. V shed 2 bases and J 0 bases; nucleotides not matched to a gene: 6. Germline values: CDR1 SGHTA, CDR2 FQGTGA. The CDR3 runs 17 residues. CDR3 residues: CASSLDPGTSSTDTQYF. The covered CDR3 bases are TGTGCCAGCAGCTTAGATCCCGGGACTAGCAGCACAGATACG.

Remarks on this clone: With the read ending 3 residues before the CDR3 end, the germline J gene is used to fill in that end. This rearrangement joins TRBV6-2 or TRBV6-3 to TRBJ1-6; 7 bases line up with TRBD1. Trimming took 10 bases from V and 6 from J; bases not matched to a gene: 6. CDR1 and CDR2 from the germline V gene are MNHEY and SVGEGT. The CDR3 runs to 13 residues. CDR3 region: CATGGQSNSPLHF. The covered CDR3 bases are TGTGCCACCGGGGGACAGTCTAATTCACCC.

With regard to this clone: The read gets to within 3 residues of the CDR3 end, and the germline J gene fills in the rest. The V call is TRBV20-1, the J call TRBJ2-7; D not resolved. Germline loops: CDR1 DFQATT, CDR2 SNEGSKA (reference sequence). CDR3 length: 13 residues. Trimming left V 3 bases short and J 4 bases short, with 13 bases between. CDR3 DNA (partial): TGCAGTGCTAGGAGTCCTACCCGTTACGAG. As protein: CSARSPTRYE. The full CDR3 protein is CSARSPTRYEQYF.

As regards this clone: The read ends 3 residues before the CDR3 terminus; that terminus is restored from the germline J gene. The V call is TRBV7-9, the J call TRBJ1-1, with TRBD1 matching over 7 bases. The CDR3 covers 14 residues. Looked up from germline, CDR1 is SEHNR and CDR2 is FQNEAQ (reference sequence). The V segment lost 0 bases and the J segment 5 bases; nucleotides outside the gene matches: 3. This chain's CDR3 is CASSLAAGGTEAFF. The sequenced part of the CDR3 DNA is TGTGCCAGCAGCTTAGCGGCAGGGGGTACTGAA.

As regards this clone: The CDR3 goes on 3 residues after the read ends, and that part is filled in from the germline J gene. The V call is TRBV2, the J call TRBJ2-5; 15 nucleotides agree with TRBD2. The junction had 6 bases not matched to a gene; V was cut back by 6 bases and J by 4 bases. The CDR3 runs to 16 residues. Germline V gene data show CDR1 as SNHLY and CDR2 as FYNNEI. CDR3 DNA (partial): TGTGCCAGCAGACCTCCGGGACTAGCGGGGGGAGAGACC. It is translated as CASRPPGLAGGET. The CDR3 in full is CASRPPGLAGGETQYF.

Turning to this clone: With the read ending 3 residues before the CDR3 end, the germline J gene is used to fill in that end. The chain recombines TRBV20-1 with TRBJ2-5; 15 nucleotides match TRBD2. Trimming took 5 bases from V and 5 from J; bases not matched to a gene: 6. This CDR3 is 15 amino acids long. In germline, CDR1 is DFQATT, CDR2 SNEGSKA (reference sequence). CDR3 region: CSAPGLAGGGETQYF. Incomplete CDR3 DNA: TGCAGTGCTCCGGGACTAGCGGGAGGTGGGGAGACC.